Presented here are 26 T cell receptor beta chains from one specimen sequenced in a study of blood T cell repertoires in COVID-19. Sequenced by immunoSEQ multiplex PCR; TCRdb stores in-frame clones only, minus some. The sample has roughly 230,000 clones; almost 90% are singletons. What was sequenced was peripheral blood. The receptors come from a woman aged 55-70 years with COVID-19, enrolled during active disease.

The V gene is TRBV5-5, the J gene TRBJ1-5; D is perhaps TRBD1 (6 bases). The CDR3 spans 13 residues. Trimming pared 4 bases from V and 5 bases from J, leaving 10 bases between. Germline V gene data show CDR1 as SGHKS and CDR2 as YYEKEE (reference sequence). This chain's CDR3 is CASSLAGDQPQHF. CDR3 DNA sequence: TGTGCCAGCAGCCTCGCAGGGGATCAGCCCCAGCATTTT.

The J gene is TRBJ1-2, the V gene TRBV7-2, with 7 bases matching TRBD1. There are 16 residues in the CDR3. The J segment lost 6 bases and the V segment lost 6 bases, leaving 16 bases of the junction unmatched. Germline assignment: CDR1 SGHTA and CDR2 FQGNSA. In nucleotides, the CDR3 is TGTGCCAGCAGGCACCAACCGAGGGGGCGATCTCATGGCTACACCTTC. As protein: CASRHQPRGRSHGYTF.

This clone has only a few counts. This sequence joins TRBV18 and TRBJ1-1, with no clear D. This CDR3 region has 16 residues. The germline V gene encodes CDR1 KGHSH and CDR2 LQKENI. Trimming left V 2 bases short and J 5 bases short, with 18 bases between. DNA of the CDR3: TGTGCCAGCTCACCATCCATCCCGGGGAAGTTAACTGAAGCTTTCTTT. Encoded protein: CASSPSIPGKLTEAFF.

The gene calls are TRBV5-1 and TRBJ1-1, with 7 bases fitting TRBD1. This CDR3 is 14 amino acids long. V dropped 4 bases and J dropped 0; count of bases not matched to a gene: 3. Looked up from germline, CDR1 is SGHRS and CDR2 is YFSETQ. The CDR3 bases are TGCGCCAGCAGCGGGGGACAGCTGAACACTGAAGCTTTCTTT. Translating it yields CASSGGQLNTEAFF.

This clone was observed a single time. V is TRBV3-1 (or the pseudogene TRBV3-2) and J is TRBJ1-1, with TRBD1 identical over 7 bases. The CDR3 spans 14 residues. Germline loops: CDR1 LGHDT, CDR2 YNNKEL (reference sequence). With V trimmed by 4 bases and J by 5 bases, 7 bases remained unmatched. This CDR3 is CASSLEQGLTEAFF. The DNA of the CDR3 is TGTGCCAGCAGCCTCGAACAGGGGCTGACTGAAGCTTTCTTT.

The chain employs TRBV4-1 and TRBJ1-5; perhaps TRBD1 as D (6 bases). The CDR3 contains 18 residues. V lost 2 bases and J lost 0, with 17 bases in between. The V gene's germline CDR1 is MGHRA and CDR2 YSYEKL. CDR3 sequence reads: CASSQYSGDTNSNQPQHF. The CDR3 DNA is TGCGCCAGCAGCCAATATTCCGGGGACACGAATAGCAATCAGCCCCAGCATTTT.

The chain combines TRBV5-1 with TRBJ2-7, with 10 bases matching TRBD1. The CDR3 is 15 amino acids. CDR1 and CDR2 (germline): SGHRS, YFSETQ. Losses at the gene ends were 0 bases for V and 3 bases for J; bases not matched to a gene: 3. CDR3: CASSLEGQGVYEQYF. The CDR3 coding sequence is TGCGCCAGCAGCTTGGAAGGACAGGGGGTCTACGAGCAGTACTTC. Complete variable domain (other parts from reference TRBV5-1 and TRBJ2-7): KAGVTQTPRYLIKTRGQQVTLSCSPISGHRSVSWYQQTPGQGLQFLFEYFSETQRNKGNFPGRFSGRQFSNSRSEMNVSTLELGDSALYLCASSLEGQGVYEQYFGPGTRLTVT.

The chain recombines TRBV6-2 or TRBV6-3 with TRBJ2-7; 9 nucleotides agree with TRBD2. Unmatched junction bases numbered 8, after V lost 2 bases and J lost 3 bases. The CDR3 length is 16 residues. In germline, CDR1 is MNHEY, CDR2 SVGEGT. CDR3 in DNA: TGTGCCAGCAGTTACAGCTCGCGGGGGGGTCTCTACGAGCAGTACTTC. Translation: CASSYSSRGGLYEQYF.

V gene TRBV5-4 combines with J gene TRBJ2-5; D possibly corresponds to TRBD2 (6 bases). This CDR3 has 15 residues. Germline values: CDR1 SGHNT, CDR2 YYREEE (reference sequence). V was trimmed by 4 bases and J by 5 bases, leaving 18 bases between them. The CDR3 region has the DNA TGTGCCAGCAGCCCTGGGCGGGGACCTGGGGAGACCCAGTACTTC. Amino acid sequence: CASSPGRGPGETQYF.

This chain uses TRBV10-3 with TRBJ1-1; TRBD1 matches at 11 bases. The CDR3 totals 16 residues. CDR1 is ENHRY, CDR2 SYGVKD, per germline. V lost 4 bases to trimming and J lost 0 bases; unmatched junction nucleotides: 4. Here the CDR3 DNA reads TGTGCCATCAGTGGGACAGGGGGCAACATGAACACTGAAGCTTTCTTT. Its protein product is CAISGTGGNMNTEAFF.

This clone was observed a few times. The J gene is TRBJ2-2, the V gene TRBV21-1; the table's D call of TRBD2 was not tested on the DNA. TRBV21-1 is termed a pseudogene. The CDR3 is made up of 15 amino acids. CDR3 sequence (DNA): TGTGCCAGCAGCAGTAGCGGGGTGGGGACCGGGGAGCTGTTTTTT. Residues: CASSSSGVGTGELFF.

The chain joins TRBV18 to TRBJ2-1; 9 bases align to TRBD2. This CDR3 region has 18 residues. From germline, CDR1 is KGHSH and CDR2 LQKENI. Trimming at V came to 1 base and at J to 4 bases, leaving 11 bases not matched to a gene. CDR3 sequence: CASSPRVRGGTLYNEQFF. The CDR3 bases are TGTGCCAGCTCACCACGTGTGCGGGGGGGTACGTTGTACAATGAGCAGTTCTTC.

The chain employs TRBV29-1 and TRBJ1-3; the D is unclear. Germline assignment: CDR1 SQVTM and CDR2 ANQGSEA. The CDR3 loop spans 12 amino acids. Trimming removed 5 bases from V and 2 bases from J, with 7 bases in between. The CDR3 loop reads CSVHGPGNTIYF. The CDR3 region has the DNA TGCAGCGTTCATGGCCCTGGAAACACCATATATTTT.

The chain recombines TRBV7-3 with TRBJ2-3; no reliable D call. CDR3 size: 13 residues. Looked up from germline, CDR1 is SGHTA and CDR2 is FQGTGA. V was clipped by 2 bases and J by 5 bases, with 8 bases between them. DNA of the CDR3: TGTGCCAGCAGCTTAGATCCGAGAGATACGCAGTATTTT. Residues: CASSLDPRDTQYF.

J is TRBJ1-2 and V is TRBV9; D is perhaps TRBD1 (6 bases). The CDR3 contains 15 residues. Germline-derived CDR1 and CDR2 are SGDLS and YYNGEE. The V end was cut by 0 bases, the J end by 8 bases, with 17 bases between. The CDR3 protein is CASSVEVSPGVGYTF. CDR3 sequence (DNA): TGTGCCAGCAGCGTAGAAGTGTCCCCAGGGGTGGGCTACACCTTC.

The V and J genes are TRBV5-1 and TRBJ1-2; D gene unclear. V shed 4 bases and J shed 1 base, with 17 bases lying between them. CDR3 size: 16 residues. The germline V gene has CDR1 SGHRS and CDR2 YFSETQ. The CDR3 DNA sequence: TGCGCCAGCAGCCACCACGACACCACGCTTAACTATGGCTACACCTTC. This gives the protein CASSHHDTTLNYGYTF.

V usage is TRBV18 and J usage is TRBJ1-1; 9 nucleotides align to TRBD1. Germline trimming cut 5 bases from V and 8 bases from J; bases unmatched to any gene: 3. The CDR3 is 12 residues long. CDR1 is KGHSH and CDR2 is LQKENI in the germline V gene. CDR3 sequence: CASSVDRGEAFF. CDR3 in DNA: TGTGCCAGCTCAGTGGACAGGGGCGAAGCTTTCTTT.

This chain connects TRBV4-2 to TRBJ2-2; TRBD1 matches at 8 bases. In germline, CDR1 is LGHNA, CDR2 YNFKEQ. The CDR3 extends over 17 amino acids. Germline trimming cut 0 bases from V and 13 bases from J; bases unmatched to any gene: 16. CDR3 residues: CASSQDRVGTGGGWLFF. CDR3 DNA sequence: TGTGCCAGCAGCCAAGATAGGGTTGGTACAGGGGGAGGTTGGCTGTTTTTT.

This clone was seen only once. The V gene is TRBV6-5, the J gene TRBJ1-1; no definite D call. The germline CDR1 and CDR2 sequences are MNHEY and SVGAGI. The CDR3 length is 13 residues. Trimming shortened V by 6 bases and J by 3 bases, and 11 bases separated the two germline ends. As DNA, the CDR3 is TGTGCCAGCAGCCCGGCAGGCGACACTGAAGCTTTCTTT. Encoded protein: CASSPAGDTEAFF.

In this sample, this clone turned up once. The chain has TRBV6-1 and TRBJ1-2; no firm D call. Between the trimmed V and J ends, which lost 2 bases and 5 bases, there was a span of 15 bases. There are 15 residues in the CDR3. The germline V gene encodes CDR1 MNHNS and CDR2 SASEGT. Here the CDR3 DNA reads TGTGCCAGCAGTGAATCTGGCAGAAGTCAGTATGGCTACACCTTC. Translated: CASSESGRSQYGYTF.

V and J are TRBV5-5 and TRBJ1-2, with TRBD1 matching over 8 bases. Germline loops: CDR1 SGHKS, CDR2 YYEKEE (reference sequence). V was clipped by 3 bases and J by 8 bases; unmatched bases: 15. CDR3 length equals 16 residues. The CDR3 reads CASSSFQGARGSGYTF. DNA for the CDR3: TGTGCCAGCAGCTCCTTCCAGGGGGCCAGGGGTAGCGGCTACACCTTC.

This clone was observed once. The chain carries TRBV18 and TRBJ2-7; 7 bases are a match to TRBD1. The V and J ends lost 1 base and 0 bases, in that order; junction bases with no gene match: 6. There are 16 residues in the CDR3. CDR1 and CDR2 (germline): KGHSH, LQKENI. The CDR3 protein is CASSPRQWDSSYEQYF. The DNA for the CDR3 is TGTGCCAGCTCACCACGACAGTGGGACAGCTCCTACGAGCAGTACTTC.

This clone occurred a few times. The chain uses TRBV12-5 and TRBJ2-2; TRBD2 might be the D (6 bases). Germline CDR1 and CDR2: LGHNT and FRNRAP. The CDR3 has 16 amino acids. V was trimmed by 2 bases and J by 3 bases, leaving 13 bases between them. CDR3 residues: CASGLKFSGDTGELFF. The CDR3 coding sequence is TGTGCTAGTGGTTTGAAGTTTTCGGGGGACACCGGGGAGCTGTTTTTT.

The V call is TRBV29-1, the J call TRBJ2-1; 11 bases match TRBD2. The ends lost 5 bases at V and 0 bases at J; junction bases unmatched: 9. CDR3 length: 17 amino acids. The germline CDR1 and CDR2 sequences are SQVTM and ANQGSEA. The CDR3: CSVRLLAGVNSYNEQFF. As DNA, the CDR3 is TGCAGCGTTCGACTACTAGCGGGGGTCAACTCCTACAATGAGCAGTTCTTC.

The genes are TRBV27 and TRBJ2-7, with D possibly TRBD1 on 6 matching bases. Germline V lookup: CDR1 MNHEY, CDR2 SMNVEV (reference sequence). The CDR3 sequence is 13 residues long. V lost 3 bases and J lost 5, with 11 bases in between. DNA of the CDR3: TGTGCCAGCAGTTTCAGGGGTTCCCACGAGCAGTACTTC. Protein sequence: CASSFRGSHEQYF.

This clone was seen a single time. The rearrangement uses TRBV4-2 and TRBJ1-4; TRBD1 matches at 7 bases. This CDR3 is 15 amino acids long. Losses at the gene ends were 1 base for V and 7 bases for J; bases not matched to a gene: 6. Germline V gene data show CDR1 as LGHNA and CDR2 as YNFKEQ. The CDR3, as DNA: TGTGCCAGCAGCCAAGGCCAAGGGGGCCGTGAAAAACTGTTTTTT. It codes for CASSQGQGGREKLFF.